These T cell receptor beta chains were read from a single sample in a study of shared clonotypes between healthy human individuals. Method: immunoSEQ multiplex PCR; TCRdb's copy keeps in-frame clones and lacks some. The sample lists more than 550,000 clones; about two thirds were seen once. Source material: memory CD4+ T cells sorted from blood. These receptors were collected from a woman aged 25-40 years in good health. The CDR3 runs from the conserved cysteine through the conserved F or W. A D gene is named only where the DNA matches it firmly. Expanded clones are given a class, and other clones once, few, many or no size at all.

D: .; J: TRBJ1-1; V: TRBV6-5; size: .; CDR3: CASRYRDITRRAFF; DNA: TGTGCCAGCAGATACCGGGACATTACCCGGCGGGCTTTCTTT
D: TRBD2; J: TRBJ2-5; V: TRBV11-2; size: .; CDR3: CASSQPGRRGGAQYF; DNA: TGTGCCAGCAGCCAGCCGGGTAGGCGCGGGGGGGCCCAGTACTTC
D: .; J: TRBJ1-1; V: TRBV9; size: few; CDR3: CASSPQTGHRNTEAFF; DNA: TGTGCCAGCAGCCCTCAGACGGGACACAGGAACACTGAAGCTTTCTTT
D: .; J: TRBJ2-3; V: TRBV5-6; size: many; CDR3: CASSALGDTDTQYF; DNA: TGTGCCAGCAGTGCCCTGGGCGACACAGATACGCAGTATTTT
D: .; J: TRBJ2-2; V: TRBV28; size: .; CDR3: CASLRGFDTGELFF; DNA: TGTGCCAGCCTAAGGGGGTTTGACACCGGGGAGCTGTTTTTT
D: TRBD1; J: TRBJ1-4; V: TRBV28; size: .; CDR3: CASSPPGQGREKLFF; DNA: TGTGCCAGCAGTCCTCCGGGACAGGGACGTGAAAAACTGTTTTTT
D: .; J: TRBJ2-1; V: TRBV6-6; size: .; CDR3: CASSSSTGPWAGEQFF; DNA: TGTGCCAGCAGTTCCTCCACCGGTCCCTGGGCGGGTGAGCAGTTCTTC
D: .; J: TRBJ1-5; V: TRBV28; size: .; CDR3: CASSWDQRYSNQPQHF; DNA: TGTGCCAGCAGTTGGGACCAACGCTATAGCAATCAGCCCCAGCATTTT
D: TRBD2; J: TRBJ2-1; V: TRBV29-1; size: .; CDR3: CSDIAGGLDEQFF; DNA: TGCAGCGATATAGCGGGAGGGTTGGATGAGCAGTTCTTC
D: TRBD2; J: TRBJ2-3; V: TRBV9; size: .; CDR3: CASSVREGLALDTQYF; DNA: TGTGCCAGCAGCGTAAGGGAGGGGCTAGCCCTGGATACGCAGTATTTT
D: .; J: TRBJ2-2; V: TRBV6-4; size: .; CDR3: CASRAHGGGNTGELFF; DNA: TGTGCCAGCAGAGCGCACGGAGGGGGGAACACCGGGGAGCTGTTTTTT
D: .; J: TRBJ2-7; V: TRBV5-4; size: .; CDR3: CASSAAGSGAFHEQYF; DNA: TGTGCCAGCAGCGCGGCGGGCTCGGGAGCGTTTCACGAGCAGTACTTC
D: TRBD1; J: TRBJ2-2; V: TRBV19; size: .; CDR3: CASRTGTGDTGELFF; DNA: TGTGCCAGTAGGACCGGGACAGGGGACACCGGGGAGCTGTTTTTT
D: TRBD2; J: TRBJ2-4; V: TRBV2; size: .; CDR3: CASSEKLAGGKRNIQYF; DNA: TGTGCCAGCAGTGAGAAACTAGCGGGAGGGAAGAGGAACATTCAGTACTTC
D: .; J: TRBJ1-2; V: TRBV28; size: once; CDR3: CASTPSGAANYGYTF; DNA: TGTGCCAGCACTCCATCAGGAGCTGCTAACTATGGCTACACCTTC
D: .; J: TRBJ2-4; V: TRBV19; size: few; CDR3: CASSIEDIQYF; DNA: TGTGCCAGTAGTATCGAAGACATTCAGTACTTC
D: .; J: TRBJ1-1; V: TRBV6-4; size: .; CDR3: CASRSEMNTEAFF; DNA: TGTGCCAGCCGGTCCGAGATGAACACTGAAGCTTTCTTT
D: .; J: TRBJ1-5; V: TRBV6-5; size: once; CDR3: CASSLSDNQPQHF; DNA: TGTGCCAGCAGTCTAAGCGACAATCAGCCCCAGCATTTT
D: TRBD2; J: TRBJ2-5; V: TRBV5-1; size: .; CDR3: CASSLAPGGPETQYF; DNA: TGCGCCAGCAGCTTGGCCCCGGGAGGCCCAGAGACCCAGTACTTC
D: .; J: TRBJ1-1; V: TRBV19; size: few; CDR3: CASSIAILNTEAFF; DNA: TGTGCCAGTAGTATAGCCATTTTGAACACTGAAGCTTTCTTT
D: TRBD1; J: TRBJ2-1; V: TRBV6-7; size: .; CDR3: CASRNGTVNNEQFF; DNA: TGTGCCAGCAGGAACGGGACAGTTAACAATGAGCAGTTCTTC
D: .; J: TRBJ1-3; V: TRBV5-1; size: few; CDR3: CASSLVWEPGNTIYF; DNA: TGCGCCAGCAGCTTGGTCTGGGAACCTGGAAACACCATATATTTT
D: .; J: TRBJ2-2; V: TRBV30; size: .; CDR3: CAWSVGRENTGELFF; DNA: TGTGCCTGGAGTGTCGGCAGAGAGAACACCGGGGAGCTGTTTTTT
D: TRBD1; J: TRBJ1-2; V: TRBV5-6; size: .; CDR3: CASSNWAGGSYGYTF; DNA: TGTGCCAGCAGCAACTGGGCAGGGGGCAGCTATGGCTACACCTTC
D: .; J: TRBJ2-5; V: TRBV9; size: .; CDR3: CASSVGIASEETQYF; DNA: TGTGCCAGCAGCGTAGGGATAGCTAGCGAAGAGACCCAGTACTTC
D: .; J: TRBJ1-5; V: TRBV28; size: .; CDR3: CASSSQGTSNQPQHF; DNA: TGTGCCAGCAGTTCGCAGGGAACTAGCAATCAGCCCCAGCATTTT
D: TRBD1; J: TRBJ1-3; V: TRBV5-6; size: once; CDR3: CASSQTPGTGSGNTIYF; DNA: TGTGCCAGCAGCCAAACACCCGGGACAGGGTCTGGAAACACCATATATTTT
D: TRBD1; J: TRBJ1-1; V: TRBV6-1; size: .; CDR3: CASSVKGANTEAFF; DNA: TGTGCCAGCAGTGTAAAGGGGGCAAACACTGAAGCTTTCTTT
D: .; J: TRBJ1-2; V: TRBV5-1; size: .; CDR3: CASSLGQNYGYTF; DNA: TGCGCCAGCAGCTTAGGACAGAACTATGGCTACACCTTC
D: TRBD1; J: TRBJ2-2; V: TRBV2; size: .; CDR3: CASRTGTGDTGELFF; DNA: TGTGCCAGCAGGACCGGGACAGGGGACACCGGGGAGCTGTTTTTT
D: .; J: TRBJ1-1; V: TRBV27; size: .; CDR3: CASSSVKFTEAFF; DNA: TGTGCCAGCAGTTCCGTCAAATTCACTGAAGCTTTCTTT
D: .; J: TRBJ2-5; V: TRBV20-1; size: .; CDR3: CSARQETQYF; DNA: TGCAGTGCCCGCCAAGAGACCCAGTACTTC
D: .; J: TRBJ1-4; V: TRBV5-1; size: few; CDR3: CASSLPADSTNEKLFF; DNA: TGCGCCAGCAGCTTGCCTGCAGATTCAACTAATGAAAAACTGTTTTTT
D: .; J: TRBJ2-7; V: TRBV10-3; size: .; CDR3: CAIMRGGGEQYF; DNA: TGTGCCATCATGCGGGGAGGTGGGGAGCAGTACTTC
D: .; J: TRBJ1-2; V: TRBV10-2; size: few; CDR3: CASSESPPGVGYGYTF; DNA: TGCGCCAGCAGTGAGTCCCCCCCGGGGGTTGGCTATGGCTACACCTTC
D: TRBD2; J: TRBJ2-3; V: TRBV5-1; size: .; CDR3: CASSLPSGLADTDTQYF; DNA: TGCGCCAGCAGCTTGCCCTCTGGACTAGCGGATACAGATACGCAGTATTTT
D: .; J: TRBJ2-3; V: TRBV19; size: .; CDR3: CASSDPAGGDNTDTQYF; DNA: TGTGCCAGTAGTGACCCCGCTGGAGGGGACAACACAGATACGCAGTATTTT
D: .; J: TRBJ1-2; V: TRBV30; size: .; CDR3: CAWSNRVYYGYTF; DNA: TGTGCCTGGAGCAACAGGGTGTACTATGGCTACACCTTC
D: .; J: TRBJ1-1; V: TRBV15; size: .; CDR3: CATSRDRVEAFF; DNA: TGTGCCACCAGCAGAGATCGGGTTGAAGCTTTCTTT
D: TRBD2; J: TRBJ2-4; V: TRBV6-1; size: few; CDR3: CASSVLAGKDIQYF; DNA: TGTGCCAGCAGCGTTCTAGCGGGAAAGGACATTCAGTACTTC
D: TRBD1; J: TRBJ2-3; V: TRBV5-1; size: once; CDR3: CASSTGTVQGTDTQYF; DNA: TGCGCCAGCAGCACCGGGACAGTTCAGGGGACAGATACGCAGTATTTT
D: .; J: TRBJ1-3; V: TRBV6-5; size: .; CDR3: CATRGVLASGNTIYF; DNA: TGTGCCACGAGAGGGGTCTTAGCCTCTGGAAACACCATATATTTT
D: TRBD1; J: TRBJ1-2; V: TRBV28; size: .; CDR3: CASSLFRTGGDGYTF; DNA: TGTGCCAGCAGTTTATTCCGGACAGGGGGCGATGGCTACACCTTC
D: TRBD2; J: TRBJ2-1; V: TRBV2; size: .; CDR3: CASAMQGGNEQFF; DNA: TGTGCCAGCGCGATGCAGGGAGGGAATGAGCAGTTCTTC
D: TRBD2; J: TRBJ2-1; V: TRBV7-8; size: .; CDR3: CASSYMTSRGRGVYNEQFF; DNA: TGTGCCAGCAGCTACATGACTAGCCGCGGGAGAGGTGTCTACAATGAGCAGTTCTTC
D: TRBD1; J: TRBJ2-1; V: TRBV25-1; size: .; CDR3: CASSASDRAVHNEQFF; DNA: TGTGCCAGCAGTGCCTCGGACAGGGCCGTCCACAATGAGCAGTTCTTC
D: TRBD2; J: TRBJ2-5; V: TRBV28; size: .; CDR3: CASSPLGRAGETQYF; DNA: TGTGCCAGCAGTCCTCTGGGGAGGGCCGGAGAGACCCAGTACTTC
D: .; J: TRBJ1-3; V: TRBV19; size: .; CDR3: CASSIVWDNSGNTIYF; DNA: TGTGCCAGTAGTATTGTATGGGACAACTCTGGAAACACCATATATTTT